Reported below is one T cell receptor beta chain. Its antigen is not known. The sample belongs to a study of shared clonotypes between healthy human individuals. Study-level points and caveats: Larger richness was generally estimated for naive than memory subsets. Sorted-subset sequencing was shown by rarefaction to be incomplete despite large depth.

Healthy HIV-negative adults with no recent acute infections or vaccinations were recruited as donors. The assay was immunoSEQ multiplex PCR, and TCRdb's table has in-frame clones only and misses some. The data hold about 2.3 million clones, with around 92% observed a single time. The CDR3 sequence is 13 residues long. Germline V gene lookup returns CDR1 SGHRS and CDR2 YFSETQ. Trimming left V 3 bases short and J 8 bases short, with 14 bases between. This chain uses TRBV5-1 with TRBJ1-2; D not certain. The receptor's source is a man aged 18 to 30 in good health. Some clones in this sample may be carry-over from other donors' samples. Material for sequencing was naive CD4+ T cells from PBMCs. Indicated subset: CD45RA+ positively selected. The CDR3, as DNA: TGCGCCAGCAGCTCCGGACTCCCCGGGGGCTACACCTTC. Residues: CASSSGLPGGYTF.